This T cell receptor (beta chain) appears in the sequencing data of a study of blood T cells in healthy people across ages. CDR1 is MNHNS, CDR2 SASEGT, per germline. The CDR3 has 13 amino acids. Primed by a sample-barcoded 5' primer and a J-beta primer mix, a second PCR proceeded for roughly 7 to 12 cycles. Each CDR3 protein is one row after TCRdb ran MiXCR on the 5' RACE reads. The sample carries 800,000 to 950,000 distinct CDR3 sequences, roughly 40% recorded once. Concerning this clonotype itself: The junction differs from germline at one of its ends, possibly a read error.

This TCR was sampled from a man aged 18 to 30 in good health. This chain uses TRBV6-1 with TRBJ1-5; TRBD1 might be the D (6 bases). The sample consisted of blood. In nucleotides, the CDR3 is TGCGCCAGCAGGCAGGGGAACAATCAGCCCCAGCATTTT. Amino acids: CASRQGNNQPQHF.